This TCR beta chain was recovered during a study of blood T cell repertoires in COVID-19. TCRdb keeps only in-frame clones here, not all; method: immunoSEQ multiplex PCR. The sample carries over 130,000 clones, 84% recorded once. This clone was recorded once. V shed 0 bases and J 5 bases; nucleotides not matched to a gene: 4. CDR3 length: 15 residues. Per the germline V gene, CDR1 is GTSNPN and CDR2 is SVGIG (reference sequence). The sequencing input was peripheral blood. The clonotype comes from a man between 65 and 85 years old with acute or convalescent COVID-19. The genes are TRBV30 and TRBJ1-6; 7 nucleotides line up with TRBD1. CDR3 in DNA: TGTGCCTGGAGTGTACTCGGACAGGATAATTCACCCCTCCACTTT. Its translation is CAWSVLGQDNSPLHF.